This is a list of T cell receptor beta chains from one sample in a study of cytomegalovirus exposure and HLA in healthy donors. Repertoires were generated with immunoSEQ multiplex PCR, while TCRdb's copy carries only in-frame clones and drops some. In the table there are 100,000 to 150,000 clones, around 72% of which are singletons. What was sequenced was PBMCs. These receptors were collected from a man aged 30 to 45 in good health and CMV-seronegative. The CDR3 runs from the conserved cysteine through the conserved F or W. The D gene is left open where the match is weak. For some rows the clone size is stated as once, few or many, or as a class when expanded; others skip it.

. | TRBD2 | TRBJ2-5 | TRBV5-4 | CASSSLAGGRETQYF | TGTGCCAGCAGCTCCCTAGCGGGGGGGCGGGAGACCCAGTACTTC
few | . | TRBJ1-3 | TRBV28 | CASSFEGSGQNTIYF | TGTGCCAGCAGTTTCGAGGGATCAGGCCAAAACACCATATATTTT
. | . | TRBJ1-4 | TRBV18 | CASSPPPENEKLFF | TGTGCCAGCTCTCCACCGCCGGAGAATGAAAAACTGTTTTTT
few | TRBD1 | TRBJ2-2 | TRBV4-1 | CASSQAGQETGELFF | TGCGCCAGCAGCCAAGCTGGACAGGAAACCGGGGAGCTGTTTTTT
few | . | TRBJ1-5 | TRBV6-5 | CASGRVKPQHF | TGTGCCAGCGGCAGGGTAAAGCCCCAGCATTTT
. | . | TRBJ2-5 | TRBV30 | CAWSVGDTPETQYF | TGTGCCTGGAGTGTAGGGGACACCCCAGAGACCCAGTACTTC
. | . | TRBJ1-4 | TRBV6-1 | CASTPGASEKLFF | TGTGCCAGCACCCCAGGGGCTAGTGAAAAACTGTTTTTT
. | TRBD1 | TRBJ1-2 | TRBV5-1 | CANSLDRMNYGYTF | TGCGCCAACAGCTTGGACAGGATGAACTATGGCTACACCTTC
. | TRBD1 | TRBJ1-5 | TRBV11-3 | CASHYPWAGGRQPQHF | TGTGCCAGCCACTACCCCTGGGCAGGGGGAAGGCAGCCCCAGCATTTT
. | . | TRBJ2-7 | TRBV6-1 | CASSPTAGSSYEQYF | TGTGCCAGCAGTCCAACCGCCGGGAGCTCCTACGAGCAGTACTTC
. | TRBD1 | TRBJ2-2 | TRBV6-4 | CASGGDRGEAGELFF | TGTGCCAGCGGTGGGGACAGGGGGGAAGCCGGGGAGCTGTTTTTT
few | TRBD1 | TRBJ1-5 | TRBV5-1 | CASSSWGRDREFSSANQPQHF | TGCGCCAGCAGCTCTTGGGGCCGGGACAGGGAATTCAGTTCGGCTAATCAGCCCCAGCATTTT
. | TRBD2 | TRBJ2-2 | TRBV2 | CASSQGLALSGELFF | TGTGCCAGCAGTCAAGGACTAGCTCTATCCGGGGAGCTGTTTTTT
. | . | TRBJ1-4 | TRBV27 | CASSRWGGTNEKLFF | TGTGCCAGCAGTCGGTGGGGGGGGACGAATGAAAAACTGTTTTTT
. | TRBD2 | TRBJ2-5 | TRBV19 | CASSPGTSDQETQYF | TGTGCCAGTAGTCCCGGGACTAGCGATCAAGAGACCCAGTACTTC
. | TRBD1 | TRBJ1-1 | TRBV5-5 | CASSNRQGRGTEAFF | TGTGCCAGCAGCAACAGACAGGGGCGGGGCACTGAAGCTTTCTTT
. | TRBD1 | TRBJ2-5 | TRBV5-5 | CASSELTGGETQYF | TGTGCCAGCAGCGAACTGACAGGGGGGGAGACCCAGTACTTC
once | TRBD1 | TRBJ1-1 | TRBV19 | CASSIQGAKNTEAFF | TGTGCCAGTAGTATACAGGGGGCTAAGAACACTGAAGCTTTCTTT
. | . | TRBJ2-5 | TRBV6-5 | CASSRLQGQETQYF | TGTGCCAGCAGTCGCCTACAGGGCCAAGAGACCCAGTACTTC
. | . | TRBJ1-3 | TRBV7-9 | CASSLESGTGNTIYF | TGTGCCAGCAGCCTAGAGTCCGGGACTGGAAACACCATATATTTT
. | TRBD1 | TRBJ1-3 | TRBV6-1 | CAIVVTGSGNTIYF | TGTGCCATAGTAGTGACAGGGAGTGGAAACACCATATATTTT
. | . | TRBJ1-5 | TRBV28 | CAKCPFAREGNQPQHF | TGTGCCAAATGTCCATTTGCCAGGGAAGGCAATCAGCCCCAGCATTTT
. | . | TRBJ1-1 | TRBV23-1 | CASSQLEGQNTEAFF | TGCGCCAGCAGTCAATTGGAGGGGCAGAACACTGAAGCTTTCTTT
. | . | TRBJ2-1 | TRBV10-1 | CASSESGRPHVF | TGCGCCAGCAGTGAGTCTGGGAGGCCCCATGTCTTC
few | . | TRBJ2-3 | TRBV10-3 | CAIKDPGVTTDTQYF | TGTGCCATCAAGGATCCGGGGGTCACCACAGATACGCAGTATTTT
. | . | TRBJ1-4 | TRBV7-9 | CASSVGHLNEKLFF | TGTGCCAGCAGCGTGGGACACCTTAATGAAAAACTGTTTTTT
. | . | TRBJ2-7 | TRBV10-1 | CASSEVGSSYEQYF | TGCGCCAGCAGTGAGGTGGGGAGCTCCTACGAGCAGTACTTC
once | . | TRBJ1-2 | TRBV4-2 | CASSQETTTNYGYTF | TGTGCCAGCAGCCAAGAGACGACAACTAACTATGGCTACACCTTC
. | . | TRBJ2-1 | TRBV11-2 | CASSQTVQTQFF | TGTGCCAGCAGCCAGACCGTACAGACGCAGTTCTTC
few | TRBD1 | TRBJ1-2 | TRBV7-2 | CASSKNRGQGYGYTF | TGTGCCAGCAGCAAAAACAGGGGGCAGGGCTATGGCTACACCTTC
. | . | TRBJ1-2 | TRBV2 | CASSDFREAHYGYTF | TGTGCCAGCAGTGATTTCAGGGAGGCACACTATGGCTACACCTTC
. | . | TRBJ2-1 | TRBV28 | CASRRSWLANNEQFF | TGTGCCAGCCGTCGTAGCTGGTTGGCTAACAATGAGCAGTTCTTC
. | . | TRBJ1-4 | TRBV5-6 | CASSSIGGTNEKLFF | TGTGCCAGCAGCTCGATAGGAGGGACTAATGAAAAACTGTTTTTT
. | TRBD1 | TRBJ2-7 | TRBV5-1 | CASSFHLDRESYEQYF | TGCGCCAGCAGCTTCCACTTGGACAGGGAATCCTACGAGCAGTACTTC
. | . | TRBJ2-5 | TRBV7-2 | CASSLRDFGAQYF | TGTGCCAGCAGCTTAAGGGATTTCGGGGCCCAGTACTTC
. | TRBD1 | TRBJ1-6 | TRBV7-2 | CASSLAGTVRSPLHF | TGTGCCAGCAGCTTAGCCGGGACAGTTAGATCACCCCTCCACTTT
. | TRBD1 | TRBJ1-5 | TRBV4-1 | CASSQDTGVNNQPQHF | TGCGCCAGCAGCCAGGATACAGGGGTGAACAATCAGCCCCAGCATTTT
. | . | TRBJ1-4 | TRBV6-1 | CASSDRGGGEKLFF | TGTGCCAGCAGTGACCGGGGGGGCGGTGAAAAACTGTTTTTT
. | TRBD1 | TRBJ1-4 | TRBV9 | CASSFSGGTGDEKLFF | TGTGCCAGCAGCTTCTCCGGCGGGACAGGGGACGAAAAACTGTTTTTT
few | . | TRBJ2-5 | TRBV9 | CASSVGGIRETQYF | TGTGCCAGCAGCGTAGGTGGCATAAGAGAGACCCAGTACTTC